The present T cell receptor beta chain was sequenced within a study of OX40 agonist ivuxolimab in advanced cancers. For the study at large: One hepatocellular carcinoma and a couple of cutaneous melanoma patients partially responded.

Sequencing used immunoSEQ multiplex PCR; TCRdb keeps in-frame clones, though not all of them. This sample has nearly 70,000 clones; about 84% occur once, and the top ten carry approximately 6.1%. As regards this clone: Its cognate antigen is unknown.

The CDR3 consists of 13 residues. V was clipped by 3 bases and J by 2 bases, with 8 bases between them. In germline, CDR1 is SGHRS, CDR2 YFSETQ. Study-level findings and limits: In the 0.1-3.0 mg/kg groups, partial responders showed among the lowest expansion.

This chain joins TRBV5-1 and TRBJ1-2; the D is unclear. The TCR was taken from an adult with an advanced solid tumor such as melanoma, head and neck, liver or kidney cancer. The specimen comprised CD4+ or CD8+ T cells sorted from blood, sampled in a trial of the OX40 agonist ivuxolimab. The CDR3 DNA follows: TGCGCCAGCAGCTCTGGTTCCAACTATGGCTACACCTTC. Protein sequence: CASSSGSNYGYTF. The full variable domain, with the rest looked up from reference TRBV5-1 and TRBJ1-2, is KAGVTQTPRYLIKTRGQQVTLSCSPISGHRSVSWYQQTPGQGLQFLFEYFSETQRNKGNFPGRFSGRQFSNSRSEMNVSTLELGDSALYLCASSSGSNYGYTFGSGTRLTVV.